What follows are 5 T cell receptor beta chains derived from one specimen sequenced in a study of blood T cell repertoires in COVID-19. Sequenced by immunoSEQ multiplex PCR; TCRdb stores in-frame clones only, minus some. The table shows 100,000 to 130,000 clones, with about 90% occurring only once. Material: peripheral blood. The receptor set was obtained from a man between 40 and 49 years old with active or convalescent COVID-19.

This chain uses TRBV28 with TRBJ1-5, with a weak D call TRBD1 (6 bases). There are 16 residues in the CDR3. Trimming took 7 bases from V and 2 from J, leaving 18 bases between them. Germline CDR1 is MDHEN and CDR2 is SYDVKM. The CDR3 sequence is CASTPQAGAGNQPQHF. DNA for the CDR3: TGTGCCAGCACCCCCCAGGCGGGGGCCGGCAATCAGCCCCAGCATTTT.

The chain recombines TRBV7-9 with TRBJ2-1, with 9 bases identical to TRBD2. J was trimmed by 8 bases and V by 4 bases; bases with no gene match: 18. This CDR3 contains 18 residues. Germline-derived CDR1 and CDR2 are SEHNR and FQNEAQ (reference sequence). The CDR3 loop is CASSSPGRHSGSMDEQFF. The CDR3 bases are TGTGCCAGCAGCTCCCCCGGACGGCATAGCGGGAGTATGGATGAGCAGTTCTTC. Using reference TRBV7-9 and TRBJ2-1 for the parts outside the CDR3, the full variable domain is DTGVSQNPRHKITKRGQNVTFRCDPISEHNRLYWYRQTLGQGPEFLTYFQNEAQLEKSRLLSDRFSAERPKGSFSTLEIQRTEQGDSAMYLCASSSPGRHSGSMDEQFFGPGTRLTVL.

The V call is TRBV19, the J call TRBJ2-2; TRBD1 matches at 9 bases. Germline CDR1 and CDR2: LNHDA and SQIVND (reference sequence). CDR3 size: 19 residues. The V segment lost 2 bases and the J segment 7 bases; nucleotides outside the gene matches: 17. The CDR3 sequence is CASSIRRDRDLGGIGELFF. The CDR3 DNA is TGTGCCAGTAGTATACGACGGGACAGGGACCTCGGGGGAATCGGGGAGCTGTTTTTT.

This clone was observed a single time. CDR3 loop: CALRRGAYGYTF. Written as DNA, the CDR3 is TGTGCCCTCCGCCGGGGGGCATATGGCTACACCTTC. The chain combines TRBV19 with TRBJ1-2; a possible D gene is TRBD1 (6 bases). The germline V gene has CDR1 LNHDA and CDR2 SQIVND (reference sequence). The CDR3 is made up of 12 amino acids. V dropped 11 bases and J dropped 5 bases, with 15 bases sitting between them.

V is TRBV30 and J is TRBJ2-1, with TRBD2 matching over 7 bases. The CDR3 covers 14 residues. Looked up from germline, CDR1 is GTSNPN and CDR2 is SVGIG (reference sequence). With 5 bases clipped from V and 5 bases from J, the junction kept 9 bases outside the gene matches. CDR3 sequence (DNA): TGTGCCTGGGGGAGAGCGGGATCCGACAATGAGCAGTTCTTC. This sequence encodes CAWGRAGSDNEQFF.